The rows below give T cell receptor beta chains drawn from one sample of a study of vaccination effects on CD4 cells after COVID-19. These TCRs' antigens remain unknown. Data came from immunoSEQ multiplex PCR; TCRdb stores just in-frame clones and leaves some out. Found here are roughly 63,000 clones, 78% of them singletons; the top ten hold 2%. The sequences come from CD4+ T cells from PBMCs cultured with HCoV-OC43 spike peptides, collected after COVID-19 vaccination. The receptors shown here come from a human donor who received a COVID-19 vaccine. CDR3s include the opening cysteine and the closing phenylalanine or tryptophan. Each record gives: J gene, V gene, D gene, clone size, CDR3 DNA, CDR3 protein. The D gene is left open where the match is weak. The listing skips clone size in some rows; elsewhere it reads once, few, many or a size class.

J: TRBJ1-2
V: TRBV10-3
D: TRBD1
size: .
DNA: TGTGCCATCAGTGAATCCAGGGGGCAATTATATGGCTACACCTTC
CDR3: CAISESRGQLYGYTF

J: TRBJ2-3
V: TRBV2
D: TRBD1
size: .
DNA: TGTGCCAGCAGGGACAGGGGAGATACGCAGTATTTT
CDR3: CASRDRGDTQYF

J: TRBJ2-1
V: TRBV24-1
D: TRBD2
size: once
DNA: TGTGCCACCAGTGATTCACTAGCGAAAACCTACAATGAGCAGTTCTTC
CDR3: CATSDSLAKTYNEQFF

J: TRBJ2-1
V: TRBV11-2
D: .
size: .
DNA: TGTGCCAGCAGCTTTAGGAGCACGGTGGCGAATGAGCAGTTCTTC
CDR3: CASSFRSTVANEQFF

J: TRBJ2-6
V: TRBV7-9
D: .
size: once
DNA: TGTGCCAGCAGCTTAGCGGGTTACCGTTCTGGGGCCAACGTCCTGACTTTC
CDR3: CASSLAGYRSGANVLTF

J: TRBJ2-3
V: TRBV19
D: TRBD1
size: .
DNA: TGTGCCAGTAGAAGGGACAGACTAGATACGCAGTATTTT
CDR3: CASRRDRLDTQYF

J: TRBJ1-2
V: TRBV4-2
D: TRBD1
size: .
DNA: TGTGCCAGCAGCCAAGACTCCGGGACAGGGCAGGGCTACACCTTC
CDR3: CASSQDSGTGQGYTF

J: TRBJ2-5
V: TRBV10-2
D: .
size: .
DNA: TGCGCCAGCGCAAGGGGGCAAGAGACCCAGTACTTC
CDR3: CASARGQETQYF

J: TRBJ2-5
V: TRBV6-5
D: TRBD2
size: .
DNA: TGTGCCAGCATAGTTACTAGCGGGGGAGGAATCCAGTACTTC
CDR3: CASIVTSGGGIQYF

J: TRBJ2-5
V: TRBV5-1
D: TRBD1
size: .
DNA: TGCGCCAGCAATACAGGGGGCGAAGGGACCCAGTACTTC
CDR3: CASNTGGEGTQYF

J: TRBJ2-3
V: TRBV6-5
D: .
size: .
DNA: TGTGCCAGCAGTGACTCACATACGCAGTATTTT
CDR3: CASSDSHTQYF

J: TRBJ1-5
V: TRBV7-2
D: TRBD1
size: .
DNA: TGTGCCAGCAGCTTAGTAGGGGGCGGCAATCAGCCCCAGCATTTT
CDR3: CASSLVGGGNQPQHF

J: TRBJ2-2
V: TRBV15
D: TRBD1
size: .
DNA: TGTGCCACCAGCAGATCTATGGGACAGGGAACCGGGGAGCTGTTTTTT
CDR3: CATSRSMGQGTGELFF

J: TRBJ2-1
V: TRBV6-6
D: TRBD2
size: .
DNA: TGTGCCAGCAGGGGCCTAGCGGGGGATTACAATGAGCAGTTCTTC
CDR3: CASRGLAGDYNEQFF

J: TRBJ2-4
V: TRBV7-2
D: .
size: .
DNA: TGTGCCAGCAGCTTAGCGGGGGAGCCGGGGATTCAGTACTTC
CDR3: CASSLAGEPGIQYF

J: TRBJ1-5
V: TRBV19
D: .
size: few
DNA: TGTGCCAGTAGTATAGGGGCCAGGGAATTCCAGCCCCAGCATTTT
CDR3: CASSIGAREFQPQHF

J: TRBJ2-2
V: TRBV25-1
D: .
size: few
DNA: TGTGCCAGCAGTGTATTCGGGGCGAACACCGGGGAGCTGTTTTTT
CDR3: CASSVFGANTGELFF

J: TRBJ1-5
V: TRBV6-2/TRBV6-3
D: .
size: .
DNA: TGTGCCAGCAGTTATGGGGACCCGGTGCAGCCCCAGCATTTT
CDR3: CASSYGDPVQPQHF

J: TRBJ2-1
V: TRBV5-4
D: .
size: .
DNA: TGTGCCAGCAGCTTGCGATTCAACGACCGGAATGAGCAGTTCTTC
CDR3: CASSLRFNDRNEQFF

J: TRBJ2-1
V: TRBV14
D: .
size: .
DNA: TGTGCCAGCAGCCAAGTAGGCGGAAGCCCTACCTACAATGAGCAGTTCTTC
CDR3: CASSQVGGSPTYNEQFF

J: TRBJ1-1
V: TRBV6-5
D: .
size: once
DNA: TGTGCCAGCAGTTACTCGGGGGCAAGGGGTAGCACTGAAGCTTTCTTT
CDR3: CASSYSGARGSTEAFF

J: TRBJ1-2
V: TRBV30
D: .
size: .
DNA: TGTGCCTGGACTGCTGGACGGCAAAACTATGGCTACACCTTC
CDR3: CAWTAGRQNYGYTF

J: TRBJ1-6
V: TRBV18
D: .
size: .
DNA: TGTGCCAGCTCACTCTCGGGCCTCAATTCACCCCTCCACTTT
CDR3: CASSLSGLNSPLHF

J: TRBJ2-2
V: TRBV24-1
D: .
size: .
DNA: TGTGCCACCATGGTAGGCGGGGCGAACACCGGGGAGCTGTTTTTT
CDR3: CATMVGGANTGELFF

J: TRBJ2-2
V: TRBV18
D: .
size: .
DNA: TGTGCCAGCTCACCAAACGGGATAGTAAACACCGGGGAGCTGTTTTTT
CDR3: CASSPNGIVNTGELFF

J: TRBJ1-3
V: TRBV7-6
D: TRBD1
size: .
DNA: TGTGCCAGCAGCCTAGCCACAGGGGGGGGAAACACCATATATTTT
CDR3: CASSLATGGGNTIYF

J: TRBJ2-5
V: TRBV2
D: .
size: .
DNA: TGTGCCAGTTCTCGGGGCCAAGAGACCCAGTACTTC
CDR3: CASSRGQETQYF

J: TRBJ1-6
V: TRBV5-1
D: .
size: .
DNA: TGCGCCAGCAGCTTGGTTCGGCAGGATCTTTCACCCCTCCACTTT
CDR3: CASSLVRQDLSPLHF

J: TRBJ2-2
V: TRBV24-1
D: TRBD1
size: once
DNA: TGTGCCACCAGCGAGCCGGGACAGGGGGCTTCAATCACCGGGGAGCTGTTTTTT
CDR3: CATSEPGQGASITGELFF

J: TRBJ1-5
V: TRBV11-2
D: .
size: .
DNA: TGTGCCAGCAGCCCTGGGAATAGCAATCAGCCCCAGCATTTT
CDR3: CASSPGNSNQPQHF

J: TRBJ1-4
V: TRBV18
D: .
size: .
DNA: TGTGCCAGCTCACCGTTTCTTTCGGACAGCGGGAATGAAAAACTGTTTTTT
CDR3: CASSPFLSDSGNEKLFF

J: TRBJ2-5
V: TRBV28
D: .
size: .
DNA: TGTGCCAGCGGGGGTTATGGCGGGCGGGTAGAAAAGACCCAGTACTTC
CDR3: CASGGYGGRVEKTQYF

J: TRBJ2-3
V: TRBV2
D: .
size: .
DNA: TGTGCCAGCAGTGCCGGGAGCACAGATACGCAGTATTTT
CDR3: CASSAGSTDTQYF

J: TRBJ1-2
V: TRBV7-2
D: .
size: .
DNA: TGTGCCAGCAGCTTAGAGCACAGCTCGGGCTATGGCTACACCTTC
CDR3: CASSLEHSSGYGYTF

J: TRBJ1-3
V: TRBV24-1
D: TRBD1
size: .
DNA: TGTGCCACCAGTGATATTAGGGACAGGGGGCATGGAAACACCATATATTTT
CDR3: CATSDIRDRGHGNTIYF

J: TRBJ1-5
V: TRBV7-8
D: .
size: few
DNA: TGTGCCAGCACCCCCCTTTCCGGGTCGGGCAATCAGCCCCAGCATTTT
CDR3: CASTPLSGSGNQPQHF

J: TRBJ1-2
V: TRBV7-3
D: TRBD1
size: few
DNA: TGTGCCAGCAGCTTAACTCCGACAGGGGGAAATGGCTACACCTTC
CDR3: CASSLTPTGGNGYTF

J: TRBJ2-1
V: TRBV7-2
D: TRBD2
size: .
DNA: TGTGCCAGCAGCCCAACTAGCGGGGGGGGAGTGCAGTTCTTC
CDR3: CASSPTSGGGVQFF

J: TRBJ2-6
V: TRBV5-4
D: .
size: .
DNA: TGTGCCAGCAGCTCTCAGGGGGGTGCGGGGGCCAACGTCCTGACTTTC
CDR3: CASSSQGGAGANVLTF

J: TRBJ2-3
V: TRBV12-5
D: .
size: .
DNA: TGTGCTAGTGCCCTCGACGCAAGGGTAACAGATACGCAGTATTTT
CDR3: CASALDARVTDTQYF

J: TRBJ1-2
V: TRBV19
D: TRBD1
size: .
DNA: TGTGCCAGTAGTACTTACGGACAGGGGAAAAGCGGGGGCTACACCTTC
CDR3: CASSTYGQGKSGGYTF

J: TRBJ1-1
V: TRBV7-2
D: .
size: .
DNA: TGTGCCAGCAGCTTACGGGTCCCCAATGGGGGCACTGAAGCTTTCTTT
CDR3: CASSLRVPNGGTEAFF

J: TRBJ2-3
V: TRBV25-1
D: .
size: .
DNA: TGTGCCAGCAGTGACAGCAGACTCACAGATACGCAGTATTTT
CDR3: CASSDSRLTDTQYF

J: TRBJ1-5
V: TRBV27
D: .
size: .
DNA: TGTGCCAGCAGTTCCCGATCAAGTCAGCCCCAGCATTTT
CDR3: CASSSRSSQPQHF

J: TRBJ2-3
V: TRBV2
D: TRBD2
size: .
DNA: TGTGCCAGCAGTGAAACGGGGGGGCTTATCCCCACAGATACGCAGTATTTT
CDR3: CASSETGGLIPTDTQYF

J: TRBJ1-6
V: TRBV2
D: TRBD1
size: .
DNA: TGTGCCAGCAGAAGGGACAGTAGTTCACCCCTCCACTTT
CDR3: CASRRDSSSPLHF

J: TRBJ2-3
V: TRBV24-1
D: TRBD1
size: once
DNA: TGTGCCACCAGTGCTGAACAGGGGGCAGAAGATACGCAGTATTTT
CDR3: CATSAEQGAEDTQYF